The 4 T cell receptor beta chains below come from one sample, sequenced in a study of regulatory dendritic cells for organ transplantation. The repertoire was sequenced with immunoSEQ multiplex PCR; TCRdb's copy has only in-frame clones and lacks some. This sample has 20,000 to 25,000 clones, with 65% to 90% found just once. Allogeneic regulatory or mature dendritic cells were co-cultured for four to six days with CFSE-labeled sorted T cells at 1:10. The antigens these receptors bind are not known. Source material: naive CD4+ T cells from blood cultured with dendritic cells. Subset indicated: CD45RA+ naive T cells. These receptors all come from a human donor in good health.

This rearrangement joins TRBV7-3 to TRBJ2-7, with D perhaps TRBD2 (6 bases). CDR1 SGHTA and CDR2 FQGTGA come from the germline V gene. There are 16 residues in the CDR3. V was cut by 2 bases and J by 4 bases, with 18 bases left in between. The CDR3 spells CASSLETRDSPYEQYF. The CDR3 coding sequence is TGTGCCAGCAGCTTAGAAACTCGGGACTCACCGTACGAGCAGTACTTC.

Notes on this clone: Germline and junction disagree at one end, which may indicate a read error. The chain joins TRBV20-1 to TRBJ1-2; D is unclear. The CDR3 contains 10 residues. CDR1 is DFQATT, CDR2 SNEGSKA, per germline (reference sequence). The CDR3: CSAGESGYTF. CDR3 DNA sequence: TGCAGTGCTGGAGAATCGGGCTACACCTTC.

The chain has TRBV10-3 and TRBJ1-5, with 7 bases aligning to TRBD1. The germline CDR1 and CDR2 sequences are ENHRY and SYGVKD. The junction had 6 bases not matched to a gene; V was cut back by 4 bases and J by 6 bases. There are 14 residues in the CDR3. DNA for the CDR3: TGTGCCATCAGTGGGACCGACAGGGCTCAGCCCCAGCATTTT. Its protein is CAISGTDRAQPQHF.

This sequence joins TRBV5-4 and TRBJ1-2; D call uncertain. The CDR3 sequence is 16 residues long. V was cut by 0 bases and J by 2 bases, with 14 bases left in between. CDR1 SGHNT and CDR2 YYREEE come from the germline V gene (reference sequence). The CDR3 DNA sequence: TGTGCCAGCAGCTTGGAGGGTGTTGAGAGAAACTATGGCTACACCTTC. Amino acids: CASSLEGVERNYGYTF.